Each of the 8 T cell receptor beta chains below was sequenced from the same sample in a study of cytomegalovirus exposure and HLA in healthy donors. With 60 Vbeta and 13 Jbeta primers, the PCR was carried out. Libraries were prepared by immunoSEQ multiplex PCR; TCRdb keeps only in-frame clonotypes and omits some of them. The table lists about 190,000 clones, more than 70% of them singletons. Specimen: PBMCs. The source of these receptors is a man in his forties in good health and CMV-seropositive.

The J gene is TRBJ2-3, the V gene TRBV5-6, with D possibly TRBD1 on 5 matching bases. The CDR3 spans 13 residues. Germline V gene data show CDR1 as SGHDT and CDR2 as YYEEEE. V was pared by 3 bases and J by 1 base, with 6 bases between. DNA for the CDR3: TGTGCCAGCAGCTGGGGCCGCACAGATACGCAGTATTTT. Translating gives CASSWGRTDTQYF.

This chain uses TRBV7-9 with TRBJ2-5; 10 nucleotides line up with TRBD2. The J call may be incorrect, as the DNA end agrees better with TRBJ2-7. In germline, CDR1 is SEHNR, CDR2 FQNEAQ (reference sequence). This CDR3 is built from 18 residues. The CDR3 is CASSLAAGLAERSYEQYF. CDR3 nucleotides: TGTGCCAGCAGCTTAGCCGCCGGACTAGCGGAGCGCTCCTACGAGCAGTACTTC.

The J gene is TRBJ2-7, the V gene TRBV7-8; D might be TRBD1 (5 bases). Trimming cost V 5 bases and J 2 bases, with 10 bases left between them. Per germline, CDR1 SGHVS and CDR2 FQNEAQ. The CDR3 has 13 amino acids. The CDR3 DNA is TGTGCCAGCAGCCCAGGGCCGGCCTACGAGCAGTACTTC. Amino acid sequence: CASSPGPAYEQYF. The full variable domain, with the rest looked up from reference TRBV7-8 and TRBJ2-7, is GAGVSQSPRYKVAKRGQDVALRCDPISGHVSLFWYQQALGQGPEFLTYFQNEAQLDKSGLPSDRFFAERPEGSVSTLKIQRTQQEDSAVYLCASSPGPAYEQYFGPGTRLTVT.

This chain connects TRBV5-5 to TRBJ1-5, with 7 bases identical to TRBD1. The CDR3 is made up of 14 amino acids. J lost 6 bases, V lost 3 bases, and 6 bases had no gene match. Germline lookup yields CDR1 SGHKS and CDR2 YYEKEE (reference sequence). CDR3 residues: CASSWGQSFQPQHF. The CDR3 DNA sequence: TGTGCCAGCAGCTGGGGACAGTCCTTTCAGCCCCAGCATTTT.

The chain carries TRBV27 and TRBJ2-7, with D maybe TRBD1 (6 bases). Germline lookup yields CDR1 MNHEY and CDR2 SMNVEV (reference sequence). Between the trimmed V and J ends, which lost 2 bases and 1 base, there was a span of 12 bases. The CDR3 runs to 15 residues. CDR3 DNA sequence: TGTGCCAGCAGTTTAAAGGCAGGGGTTTCCTACGAGCAGTACTTC. Its translation is CASSLKAGVSYEQYF.

The V and J genes are TRBV11-1 and TRBJ2-7, with D maybe TRBD1 (6 bases). Germline V CDR1 and CDR2: SGHAT, FQDESV (reference sequence). V shed 4 bases and J shed 7 bases, with 17 bases lying between them. The CDR3 length is 14 residues. The CDR3 DNA sequence: TGTGCCAGCAGCTCCCGGACAGACCCTAAGGAGCAGTACTTC. Amino acids: CASSSRTDPKEQYF.

Details on this clone: Different DNA sequences within this sample yield the same CDR3. The rearrangement joins TRBV28 to TRBJ1-3; D possibly corresponds to TRBD1 (5 bases). The V gene lost 3 bases and the J gene lost 8 bases, with 23 bases spanning the gap. Germline lookup yields CDR1 MDHEN and CDR2 SYDVKM. The CDR3 totals 17 residues. CDR3 in DNA: TGTGCCAGCAGTTTGCAAACAGGTAGTGGGATCTATGACACCATATATTTT. It translates to CASSLQTGSGIYDTIYF.

The chain recombines TRBV6-5 with TRBJ2-1; 7 bases map to TRBD1. CDR1 MNHEY and CDR2 SVGAGI come from the germline V gene. V lost 5 bases to trimming and J lost 0 bases; unmatched junction nucleotides: 4. CDR3 length: 15 residues. The CDR3 coding sequence is TGTGCCAGCAGTAAAAACAGGGGCTCCTACAATGAGCAGTTCTTC. Encoded protein: CASSKNRGSYNEQFF.